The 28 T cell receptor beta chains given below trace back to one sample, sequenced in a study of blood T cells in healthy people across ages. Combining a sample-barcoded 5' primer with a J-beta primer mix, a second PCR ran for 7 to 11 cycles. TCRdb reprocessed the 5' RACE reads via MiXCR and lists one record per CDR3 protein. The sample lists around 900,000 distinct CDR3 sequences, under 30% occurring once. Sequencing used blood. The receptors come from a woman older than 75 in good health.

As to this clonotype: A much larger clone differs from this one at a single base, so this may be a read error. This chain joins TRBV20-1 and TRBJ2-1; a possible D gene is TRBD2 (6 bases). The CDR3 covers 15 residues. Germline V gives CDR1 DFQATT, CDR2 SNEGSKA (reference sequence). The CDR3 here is CSAKVGAGAYSEQFF. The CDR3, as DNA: TGCAGTGCTAAGGTGGGAGCGGGTGCCTACAGTGAGCAGTTCTTC.

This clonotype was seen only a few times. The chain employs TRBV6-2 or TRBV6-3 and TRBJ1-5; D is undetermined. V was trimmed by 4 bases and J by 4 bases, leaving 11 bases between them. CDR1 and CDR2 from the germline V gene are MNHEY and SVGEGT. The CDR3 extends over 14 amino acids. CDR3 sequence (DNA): TGTGCCAGCAGTTCCGCGGGCCAGAATCAGCCCCAGCATTTT. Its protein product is CASSSAGQNQPQHF.

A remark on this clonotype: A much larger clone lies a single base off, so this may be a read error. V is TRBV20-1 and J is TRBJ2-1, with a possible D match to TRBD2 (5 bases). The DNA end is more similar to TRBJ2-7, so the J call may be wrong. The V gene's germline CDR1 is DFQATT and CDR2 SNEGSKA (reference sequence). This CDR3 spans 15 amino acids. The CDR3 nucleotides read TGCAGTGCTAGAGACCGGGCCAGCGTCGGGAATGAGCAGTACTTC. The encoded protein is CSARDRASVGNEQYF.

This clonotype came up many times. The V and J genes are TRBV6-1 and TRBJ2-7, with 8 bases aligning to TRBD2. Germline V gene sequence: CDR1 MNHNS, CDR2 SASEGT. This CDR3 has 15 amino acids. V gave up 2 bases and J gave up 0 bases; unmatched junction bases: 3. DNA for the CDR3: TGTGCCAGCAGTGAACCGGGGGGGAGCTCCTACGAGCAGTACTTC. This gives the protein CASSEPGGSSYEQYF.

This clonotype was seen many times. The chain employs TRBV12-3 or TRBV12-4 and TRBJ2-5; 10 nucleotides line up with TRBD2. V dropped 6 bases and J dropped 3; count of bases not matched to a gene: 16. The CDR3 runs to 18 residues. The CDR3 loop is CASRWGLGLAGAKETQYF. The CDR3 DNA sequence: TGTGCCAGCAGGTGGGGGTTGGGGCTAGCGGGGGCTAAAGAGACCCAGTACTTC.

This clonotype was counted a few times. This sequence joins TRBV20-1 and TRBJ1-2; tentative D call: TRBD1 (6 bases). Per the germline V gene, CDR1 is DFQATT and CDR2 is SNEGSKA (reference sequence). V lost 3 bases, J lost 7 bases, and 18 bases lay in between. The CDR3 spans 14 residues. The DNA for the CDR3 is TGCAGTGCTAGTAGGGGGGGGAAGGAGCGTGGCTACACCTTC. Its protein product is CSASRGGKERGYTF.

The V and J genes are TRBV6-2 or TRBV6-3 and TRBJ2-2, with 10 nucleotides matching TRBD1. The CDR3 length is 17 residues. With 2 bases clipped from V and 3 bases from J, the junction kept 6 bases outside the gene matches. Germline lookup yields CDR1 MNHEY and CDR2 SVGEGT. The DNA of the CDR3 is TGTGCCAGCAGTTACGCGACAGGGGGCGCGGACACCGGGGAGCTGTTTTTT. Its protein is CASSYATGGADTGELFF.

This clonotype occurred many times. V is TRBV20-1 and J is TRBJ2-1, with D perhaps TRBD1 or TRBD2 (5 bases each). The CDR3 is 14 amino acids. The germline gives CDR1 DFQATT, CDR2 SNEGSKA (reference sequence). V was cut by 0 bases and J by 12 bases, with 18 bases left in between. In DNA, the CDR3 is TGCAGTGCTAGAGAGTCGGGACCTCGAGGGGCGCAGTTCTTC. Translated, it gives CSARESGPRGAQFF.

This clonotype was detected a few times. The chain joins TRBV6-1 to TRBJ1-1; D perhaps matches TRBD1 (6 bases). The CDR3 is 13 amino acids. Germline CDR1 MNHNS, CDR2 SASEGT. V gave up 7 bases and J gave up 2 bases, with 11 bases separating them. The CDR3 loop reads CASKDRRNTEAFF. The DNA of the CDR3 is TGTGCCAGCAAAGACAGGCGAAACACTGAAGCTTTCTTT.

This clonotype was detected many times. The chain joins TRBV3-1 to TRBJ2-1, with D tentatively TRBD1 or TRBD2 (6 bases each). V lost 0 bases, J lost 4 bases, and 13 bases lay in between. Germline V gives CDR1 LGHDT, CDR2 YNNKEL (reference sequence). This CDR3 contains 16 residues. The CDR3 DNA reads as TGTGCCAGCAGCCAAGAATGGAGGGGGACGTACAATGAGCAGTTCTTC. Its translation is CASSQEWRGTYNEQFF.

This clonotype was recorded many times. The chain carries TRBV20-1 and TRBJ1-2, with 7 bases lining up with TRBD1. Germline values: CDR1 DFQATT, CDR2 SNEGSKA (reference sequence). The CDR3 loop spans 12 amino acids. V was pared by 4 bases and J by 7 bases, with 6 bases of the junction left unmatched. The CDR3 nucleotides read TGCAGTGCTAAGCAGACAGGGAGTGGCTACACCTTC. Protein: CSAKQTGSGYTF.

The CDR3 spells CASSSVRDRANYGYTF. CDR3 sequence (DNA): TGTGCCAGCAGCTCTGTTCGGGACAGGGCTAACTATGGCTACACCTTC. The chain links TRBV7-2 to TRBJ1-2; 9 bases agree with TRBD1. This CDR3 is built from 16 residues. V was pared by 4 bases and J by 0 bases, with 6 bases of the junction left unmatched. Per the germline V gene, CDR1 is SGHTA and CDR2 is FQGNSA.

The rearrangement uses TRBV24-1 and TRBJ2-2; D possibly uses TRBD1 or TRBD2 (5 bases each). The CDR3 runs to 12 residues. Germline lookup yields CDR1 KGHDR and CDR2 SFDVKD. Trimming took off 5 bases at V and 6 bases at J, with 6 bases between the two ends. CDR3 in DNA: TGTGCCACCAGTGCGGGACCCGGGGAGCTGTTTTTT. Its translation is CATSAGPGELFF.

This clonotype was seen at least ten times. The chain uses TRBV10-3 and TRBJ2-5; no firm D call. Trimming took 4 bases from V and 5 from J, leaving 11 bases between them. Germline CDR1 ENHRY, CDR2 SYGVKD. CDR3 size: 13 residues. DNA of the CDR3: TGTGCCATCAGTGCCGGCACGCGGGAGACCCAGTACTTC. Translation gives CAISAGTRETQYF.

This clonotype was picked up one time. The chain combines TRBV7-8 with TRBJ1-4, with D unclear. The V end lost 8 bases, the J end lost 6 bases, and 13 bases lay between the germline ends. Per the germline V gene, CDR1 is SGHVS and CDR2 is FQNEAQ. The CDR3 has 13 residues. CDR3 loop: CASRPGRDEKLFF. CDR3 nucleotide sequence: TGTGCCAGCCGGCCTGGGAGGGATGAAAAACTGTTTTTT.

CDR3 in amino acids: CASRQGAESTDTQYF. The CDR3, as DNA: TGCGCCAGCAGACAAGGGGCGGAAAGCACAGATACGCAGTATTTT. The rearrangement links TRBV5-1 to TRBJ2-3; the D gene is possibly TRBD1 (5 bases). Trimming took 5 bases from V and 0 from J, leaving 13 bases between them. The CDR3 runs to 15 residues. The germline gives CDR1 SGHRS, CDR2 YFSETQ.

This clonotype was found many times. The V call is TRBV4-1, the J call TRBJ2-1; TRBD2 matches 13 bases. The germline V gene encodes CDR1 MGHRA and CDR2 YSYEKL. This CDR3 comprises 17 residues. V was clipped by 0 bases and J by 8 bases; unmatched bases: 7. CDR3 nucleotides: TGCGCCAGCAGCCAAGATCAAACTAGCGGGGGGGCCCATGAGCAGTTCTTC. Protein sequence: CASSQDQTSGGAHEQFF.

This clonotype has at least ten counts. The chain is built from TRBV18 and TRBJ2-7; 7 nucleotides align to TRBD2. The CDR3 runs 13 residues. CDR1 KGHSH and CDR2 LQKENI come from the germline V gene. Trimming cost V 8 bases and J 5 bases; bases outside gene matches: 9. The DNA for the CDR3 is TGTGCCAGCCGCGGCCAAGCGGGGAACGAGCAGTACTTC. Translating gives CASRGQAGNEQYF.

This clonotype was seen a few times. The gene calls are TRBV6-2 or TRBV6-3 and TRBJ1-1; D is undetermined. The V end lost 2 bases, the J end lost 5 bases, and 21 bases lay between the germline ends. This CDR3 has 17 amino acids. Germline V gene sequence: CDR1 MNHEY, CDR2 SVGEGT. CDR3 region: CASSYPARASTRTEAFF. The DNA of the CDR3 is TGTGCCAGCAGTTACCCAGCCCGGGCCTCGACGCGGACTGAAGCTTTCTTT.

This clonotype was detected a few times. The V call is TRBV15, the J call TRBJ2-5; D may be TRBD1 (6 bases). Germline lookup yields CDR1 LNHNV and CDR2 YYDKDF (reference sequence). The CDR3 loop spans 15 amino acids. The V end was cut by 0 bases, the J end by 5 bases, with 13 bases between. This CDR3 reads CATSRDSGAQETQYF. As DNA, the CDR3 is TGTGCCACCAGCAGAGATTCAGGGGCGCAGGAGACCCAGTACTTC.

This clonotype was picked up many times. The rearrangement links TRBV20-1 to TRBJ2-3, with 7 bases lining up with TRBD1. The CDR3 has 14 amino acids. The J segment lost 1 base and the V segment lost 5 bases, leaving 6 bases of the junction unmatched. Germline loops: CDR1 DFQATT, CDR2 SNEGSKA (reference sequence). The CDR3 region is CSAWETGGTDTQYF. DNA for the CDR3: TGCAGTGCTTGGGAAACAGGGGGCACAGATACGCAGTATTTT.

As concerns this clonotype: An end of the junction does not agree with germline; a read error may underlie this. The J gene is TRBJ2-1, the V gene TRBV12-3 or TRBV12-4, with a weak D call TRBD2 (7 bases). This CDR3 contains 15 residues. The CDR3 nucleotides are TGTGCCAGTCTTAGTGGGGGGGCTTCCTACAATGGGCAGTTCTTC. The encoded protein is CASLSGGASYNGQFF.

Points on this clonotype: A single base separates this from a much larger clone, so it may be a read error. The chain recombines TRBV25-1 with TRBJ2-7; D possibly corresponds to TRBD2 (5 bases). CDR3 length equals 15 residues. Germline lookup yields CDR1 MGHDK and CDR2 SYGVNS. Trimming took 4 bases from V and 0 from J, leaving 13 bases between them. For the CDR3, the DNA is TGTGCCAGCAGTGGAAGCGGAGTGATCTCCTACGAGCAGTACTTC. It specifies CASSGSGVISYEQYF.

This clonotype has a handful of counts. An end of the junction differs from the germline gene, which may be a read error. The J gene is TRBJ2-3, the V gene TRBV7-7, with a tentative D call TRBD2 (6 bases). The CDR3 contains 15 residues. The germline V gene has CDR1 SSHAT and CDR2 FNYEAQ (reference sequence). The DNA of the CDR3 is TGTGCTAGCAGCTTAGTGGGCGGGGACACAGATACGCAGTATTTT. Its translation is CASSLVGGDTDTQYF.

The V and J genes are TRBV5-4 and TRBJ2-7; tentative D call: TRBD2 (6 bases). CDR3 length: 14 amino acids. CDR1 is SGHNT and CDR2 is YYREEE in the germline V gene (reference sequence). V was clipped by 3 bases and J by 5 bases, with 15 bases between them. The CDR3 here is CASSWGRGLDEQYF. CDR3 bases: TGTGCCAGCAGCTGGGGTCGGGGACTCGACGAGCAGTACTTC.

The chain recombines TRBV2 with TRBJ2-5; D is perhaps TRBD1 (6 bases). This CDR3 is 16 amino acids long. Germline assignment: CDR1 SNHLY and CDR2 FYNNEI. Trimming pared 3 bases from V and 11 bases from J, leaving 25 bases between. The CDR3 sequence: CASSEIRALRDNEQYF. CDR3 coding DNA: TGTGCCAGCAGTGAGATCAGGGCTTTAAGGGACAATGAGCAGTACTTC. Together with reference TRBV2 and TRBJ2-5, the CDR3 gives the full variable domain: EPEVTQTPSHQVTQMGQEVILRCVPISNHLYFYWYRQILGQKVEFLVSFYNNEISEKSEIFDDQFSVERPDGSNFTLKIRSTKLEDSAMYFCASSEIRALRDNEQYFGPGTRLLVL.

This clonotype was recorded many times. CDR3 coding DNA: TGTGCCAGCAGTGAAACAGTCCCCGGGGCCAACGTCCTGACTTTC. Its protein is CASSETVPGANVLTF. The chain joins TRBV6-1 to TRBJ2-6; no reliable D call. V was cut by 2 bases and J by 4 bases, with 9 bases left in between. The CDR3 contains 15 residues. Per germline, CDR1 MNHNS and CDR2 SASEGT.

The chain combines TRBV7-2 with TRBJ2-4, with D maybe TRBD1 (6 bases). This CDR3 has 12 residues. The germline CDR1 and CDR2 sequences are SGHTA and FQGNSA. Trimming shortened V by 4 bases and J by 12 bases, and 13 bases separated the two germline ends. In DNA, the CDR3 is TGTGCCAGCAGCTCGAACAGGGACGATCAGTACTTC. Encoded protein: CASSSNRDDQYF.